This T cell receptor beta chain was sequenced in a study of human T cells and chemical hapten exposure. Indicated time point: pre-sensitization, week 0. Treatment reported: therapeutic diphenylcyclopropenone sensitization with weekly scalp DPC. The germline V gene has CDR1 SGDLS and CDR2 YYNGEE. This CDR3 region has 15 residues. V shed 3 bases, J shed 0 bases, and the junction held 0 bases outside the gene matches. This clonotype was seen many times. TCRdb re-analysed the RACE reads in MiXCR, keeping a single row per CDR3 protein. This sample has 240,000 or so distinct CDR3 sequences, with approximately 8.6% found just once.

The input for sequencing was whole blood, taken in connection with sensitization to the hapten diphenylcyclopropenone (DPC). The chain employs TRBV9 and TRBJ2-1; 10 bases are shared with TRBD2. The clonotype was recovered from a middle-aged woman with alopecia areata. Some clones in this sample may be carry-over from other donors' samples. The CDR3 nucleotides are TGTGCCAGCAGCGCTAGCGGGAGCTCCTACAATGAGCAGTTCTTC. This encodes CASSASGSSYNEQFF.